Shown below are 28 T cell receptor beta chains from a single sample sequenced in a study of identical twins. TCRdb re-called the 5' RACE reads with MiXCR, one entry per CDR3 protein. The sample holds some 240,000 distinct CDR3 sequences, over 9.5% seen once. The sequenced sample was memory T cells sorted from blood. The receptors shown here come from a man aged 45-65 years in good health.

In its sample, this clonotype was seen many times. The V call is TRBV27, the J call TRBJ1-5, with D unresolved. Germline CDR1 MNHEY, CDR2 SMNVEV (reference sequence). V was clipped by 1 base and J by 7 bases, with 17 bases between them. The CDR3 is 16 residues long. CDR3 loop: CASSLFALSGEQPQHF. CDR3 in DNA: TGTGCCAGCAGTTTATTCGCCCTTAGCGGAGAGCAGCCCCAGCATTTT.

This clonotype occurred a few times. The chain carries TRBV4-2 and TRBJ1-5; D unresolved. The V end lost 0 bases, the J end lost 1 base, and 7 bases lay between the germline ends. This CDR3 comprises 15 residues. The germline V gene encodes CDR1 LGHNA and CDR2 YNFKEQ. This CDR3 is CASSQDADSNQPQHF. The DNA for the CDR3 is TGTGCCAGCAGCCAAGATGCGGACAGCAATCAGCCCCAGCATTTT.

This clonotype was detected many times. The V and J genes are TRBV12-3 or TRBV12-4 and TRBJ2-2; possibly TRBD1 for D (6 bases). The CDR3 runs to 14 residues. Trimming left V 7 bases short and J 8 bases short, with 17 bases between. CDR3 amino acids: CASNIQGEGGELFF. CDR3 nucleotides: TGTGCCAGCAATATACAGGGAGAAGGAGGGGAGCTGTTTTTT.

The chain uses TRBV9 and TRBJ2-7; 9 bases agree with TRBD2. Germline lookup yields CDR1 SGDLS and CDR2 YYNGEE. The CDR3 length is 14 residues. The V and J ends lost 0 bases and 2 bases, in that order; junction bases with no gene match: 0. The CDR3: CASSVASGTYEQYF. The CDR3 bases are TGTGCCAGCAGCGTAGCTAGCGGGACCTACGAGCAGTACTTC.

The rearrangement uses TRBV12-3 or TRBV12-4 and TRBJ1-4; D is unresolved. The CDR3 extends over 13 amino acids. With 5 bases removed from V and 6 bases from J, the gap between germline ends came to 10 bases. CDR3 bases: TGTGCCAGCAGTGATATGGGTGATGAAAAACTGTTTTTT. Translated: CASSDMGDEKLFF.

At least ten counts were recorded for this clonotype. The chain joins TRBV15 to TRBJ1-1; D remains unclear. CDR1 is LNHNV, CDR2 YYDKDF, per germline (reference sequence). This CDR3 is 13 amino acids long. The germline V and J ends were trimmed by 2 bases and 1 base, with 5 bases remaining between them. This CDR3 is CATSRLGNTEAFF. DNA for the CDR3: TGTGCCACCAGCAGACTGGGGAACACTGAAGCTTTCTTT.

This clonotype was counted many times. The chain recombines TRBV5-1 with TRBJ2-7; possibly TRBD1 or TRBD2 for D (5 bases each). Germline CDR1 reads SGHRS; CDR2 reads YFSETQ. Trimming shortened V by 3 bases and J by 6 bases, and 16 bases separated the two germline ends. CDR3 size: 14 residues. CDR3 in DNA: TGCGCCAGCAGCTCCGGGACCCATTCTCTCGAGCAGTACTTC. It yields the protein CASSSGTHSLEQYF.

This chain connects TRBV7-9 to TRBJ1-2; 9 bases line up with TRBD1. The junction had 6 bases not matched to a gene; V was cut back by 5 bases and J by 2 bases. The CDR3 loop spans 15 amino acids. In germline, CDR1 is SEHNR, CDR2 FQNEAQ (reference sequence). The CDR3 loop reads CASSPYRGRNYGYTF. CDR3 coding DNA: TGTGCCAGCAGCCCCTACAGGGGGCGGAACTATGGCTACACCTTC.

The chain combines TRBV11-3 with TRBJ2-6; 8 bases match TRBD2. This CDR3 has 15 amino acids. The ends lost 5 bases at V and 0 bases at J; junction bases unmatched: 0. Germline values: CDR1 SGHNT, CDR2 YENEEA. The CDR3 DNA sequence: TGTGCCAGCAGCCGGGGGGGCTCTGGGGCCAACGTCCTGACTTTC. This gives the protein CASSRGGSGANVLTF. The whole variable domain, remainder taken from reference TRBV11-3 and TRBJ2-6, is EAGVVQSPRYKIIEKKQPVAFWCNPISGHNTLYWYLQNLGQGPELLIRYENEEAVDDSQLPKDRFSAERLKGVDSTLKIQPAELGDSAVYLCASSRGGSGANVLTFGAGSRLTVL.

In this sample, this clonotype turned up many times. The chain is built from TRBV12-3 or TRBV12-4 and TRBJ1-2, with D possibly being TRBD1 (5 bases). Trimming removed 11 bases at V and 0 bases at J, with 13 bases between. The CDR3 is 13 residues long. Written as DNA, the CDR3 is TGTGCCGGGGGGTCTTACACTAACTATGGCTACACCTTC. Residues: CAGGSYTNYGYTF.

The chain employs TRBV7-9 and TRBJ2-1; TRBD2 might be the D (6 bases). The length of the CDR3 is 16 residues. Germline V gene sequence: CDR1 SEHNR, CDR2 FQNEAQ (reference sequence). With 4 bases removed from V and 4 bases from J, the gap between germline ends came to 17 bases. The chain's CDR3 is CASSSGPGGIYNEQFF. The CDR3 DNA reads TGTGCCAGCAGCTCAGGACCCGGGGGTATATACAATGAGCAGTTCTTC.

This clonotype was counted ten times or more. This chain links TRBV2 with TRBJ1-2; no clear D. Germline V gene lookup returns CDR1 SNHLY and CDR2 FYNNEI. V lost 7 bases to trimming and J lost 3 bases, with 18 bases between them. This CDR3 has 15 amino acids. The CDR3 DNA is TGTGCCAGCACCCCAATGCAGGCTATTGACTATGGCTACACCTTC. As protein: CASTPMQAIDYGYTF.

The V call is TRBV18, the J call TRBJ2-5; D is tentatively TRBD1 or TRBD2 (7 bases each). The CDR3 covers 13 residues. V lost 8 bases, J lost 2 bases, and 12 bases lay in between. Germline loops: CDR1 KGHSH, CDR2 LQKENI. CDR3 nucleotide sequence: TGTGCCAGCGGGAGGGACAGACAAGAGACCCAGTACTTC. It specifies CASGRDRQETQYF.

This clonotype came up a few times. The chain recombines TRBV20-1 with TRBJ2-3, with TRBD2 identical over 16 bases. CDR3 length: 18 residues. Germline lookup yields CDR1 DFQATT and CDR2 SNEGSKA (reference sequence). Losses at the gene ends were 5 bases for V and 1 base for J; bases not matched to a gene: 9. CDR3 amino acids: CSAAGTSGRAGGTDTQYF. Written as DNA, the CDR3 is TGCAGTGCTGCCGGGACTAGCGGGAGGGCCGGAGGCACAGATACGCAGTATTTT.

There are many counts of this clonotype. J is TRBJ1-4 and V is TRBV3-1; D is perhaps TRBD1 (5 bases). The CDR3 extends over 13 amino acids. The V end lost 4 bases, the J end lost 4 bases, and 7 bases lay between the germline ends. Germline V lookup: CDR1 LGHDT, CDR2 YNNKEL (reference sequence). For the CDR3, the DNA is TGTGCCAGCAGCCCACAGGTTAATGAAAAACTGTTTTTT. Its protein product is CASSPQVNEKLFF.

This clonotype appeared many times. The chain is built from TRBV29-1 and TRBJ2-1, with 11 bases identical to TRBD1. Per the germline V gene, CDR1 is SQVTM and CDR2 is ANQGSEA. Trimming at V came to 6 bases and at J to 6 bases, leaving 16 bases not matched to a gene. CDR3 length equals 17 residues. CDR3 loop: CSVQRIYSGQGGNEQFF. The CDR3 bases are TGCAGCGTGCAACGAATTTACTCGGGACAGGGGGGCAATGAGCAGTTCTTC.

This clonotype appeared many times. The V and J genes are TRBV18 and TRBJ2-5; the D is unclear. The CDR3 has 15 residues. Germline assignment: CDR1 KGHSH and CDR2 LQKENI. Between the trimmed V and J ends, which lost 3 bases and 1 base, there was a span of 12 bases. CDR3 in amino acids: CASSPTYQPQETQYF. DNA for the CDR3: TGTGCCAGCTCACCTACTTACCAACCCCAAGAGACCCAGTACTTC.

This clonotype was detected a few times. This chain joins TRBV3-1 and TRBJ1-6, with D hard to call. The CDR3 runs to 15 residues. Germline CDR1 is LGHDT and CDR2 is YNNKEL (reference sequence). With 1 base removed from V and 0 bases from J, the gap between germline ends came to 4 bases. In nucleotides, the CDR3 is TGTGCCAGCAGCCAAGTAGACTCCTATAATTCACCCCTCCACTTT. This encodes CASSQVDSYNSPLHF.

In this sample, this clonotype turned up many times. The rearrangement joins TRBV12-3 or TRBV12-4 to TRBJ1-2, with a tentative D call TRBD1 (6 bases). The length of the CDR3 is 13 residues. The V end was cut by 4 bases, the J end by 6 bases, with 12 bases between. The CDR3 loop reads CASSSQGPDGYTF. CDR3 nucleotides: TGTGCCAGCAGTTCGCAGGGGCCGGATGGCTACACCTTC.

Note on this clonotype: One base away lies a much larger clone, so this may be a sequencing read error. The chain recombines TRBV9 with TRBJ2-7; D might be TRBD2 (6 bases). The CDR3 consists of 15 residues. The germline gives CDR1 SGDLS, CDR2 YYNGEE. CDR3 nucleotides: TGTACCAGCAGCTCAACTTTCAGGAGGGAGTACGAGCAGTACTTC. This encodes CTSSSTFRREYEQYF.

As to this clonotype: Just one base apart from a much larger clone, this may be a read error. V usage is TRBV29-1 and J usage is TRBJ1-5; possible D gene TRBD1, 5 bases. Germline values: CDR1 SQVTM, CDR2 ANQGSEA. This CDR3 has 13 amino acids. Written as DNA, the CDR3 is TGCAGCGTTGACCAGGGTGAGAATCAGCCCCAGGATTTT. Translation gives CSVDQGENQPQDF. The variable domain in full, completed from reference TRBV29-1 and TRBJ1-5, reads SAVISQKPSRDICQRGTSLTIQCQVDSQVTMMFWYRQQPGQSLTLIATANQGSEATYESGFVIDKFPISRPNLTFSTLTVSNMSPEDSSIYLCSVDQGENQPQDFGDGTRLSIL.

This clonotype showed up many times. CDR3 region: CASSQDAQARRQFF. The CDR3 DNA sequence: TGCGCCAGCAGCCAAGATGCCCAGGCCCGTAGGCAGTTCTTC. The chain is built from TRBV4-3 and TRBJ2-1; D not certain. V was pared by 0 bases and J by 12 bases, with 15 bases between. The CDR3 runs to 14 residues. CDR1 LGHNA and CDR2 YSLEER come from the germline V gene.

The CDR3 DNA reads TGCAGTGCTACGTTGACTAGCGCAAACACCGGGGAGCTGTTTTTT. Encoded protein: CSATLTSANTGELFF. The chain employs TRBV20-1 and TRBJ2-2; 8 bases match TRBD2. V trimming: 4 bases; J trimming: 2 bases; junction bases outside the gene matches: 6. From germline, CDR1 is DFQATT and CDR2 SNEGSKA (reference sequence). The CDR3 consists of 15 residues.

This clonotype has at least ten counts. The chain uses TRBV12-3 or TRBV12-4 and TRBJ1-1, with D unclear. V shed 5 bases and J shed 6 bases, with 7 bases lying between them. The CDR3 has 11 residues. Here the CDR3 DNA reads TGTGCCAGCAGTGAAAGGGCTGAAGCTTTCTTT. This gives the protein CASSERAEAFF.

Only a few counts were recorded for this clonotype. V gene TRBV7-2 combines with J gene TRBJ1-2, with D unclear. The CDR3 totals 12 residues. Trimming took 1 base from V and 6 from J, leaving 6 bases between them. Germline CDR1 is SGHTA and CDR2 is FQGNSA. CDR3 loop: CASSLVQHGYTF. The CDR3 coding sequence is TGTGCCAGCAGCTTAGTCCAACATGGCTACACCTTC.

This clonotype turned up a few times. V gene TRBV11-2 combines with J gene TRBJ2-5, with D perhaps matching TRBD2 (6 bases). Trimming pared 4 bases from V and 7 bases from J, leaving 19 bases between. Germline CDR1 reads SGHAT; CDR2 reads FQNNGV. The CDR3 is 15 amino acids. CDR3 DNA sequence: TGTGCCAGCAGCTCCGGGACTGGCTCAAGTTCGACCCAGTACTTC. Translation gives CASSSGTGSSSTQYF.

This clonotype was counted ten times or more. The J gene is TRBJ2-1, the V gene TRBV28; 7 nucleotides agree with TRBD1. The germline gives CDR1 MDHEN, CDR2 SYDVKM. The V segment lost 1 base and the J segment 3 bases; nucleotides outside the gene matches: 3. The CDR3 loop spans 15 amino acids. The CDR3 here is CASSLFRDSYNEQFF. CDR3 nucleotides: TGTGCCAGCAGTTTATTCCGGGACAGCTACAATGAGCAGTTCTTC.

The chain links TRBV20-1 to TRBJ1-1; D is undetermined. The CDR3 spans 12 residues. V lost 1 base and J 1 base, leaving 4 bases between the germline ends. Germline V gives CDR1 DFQATT, CDR2 SNEGSKA (reference sequence). CDR3 sequence: CSARVANTEAFF. CDR3 in DNA: TGCAGTGCTAGAGTGGCGAACACTGAAGCTTTCTTT.